The sequence of this TCR beta chain was determined in a study of early T cells in non-severe SARS-CoV-2 infection. Study-level information: The input, bulk RNA from unsorted whole blood, was sequenced, and chains were unpaired.

The library protocol tagged individual cDNA molecules with unique molecular identifiers. TCRdb independently ran MiXCR on the 5' RACE reads; one entry per CDR3 protein. The sample lists tens of thousands of distinct CDR3 sequences, 12% occurring once. Germline V gives CDR1 SGHAT, CDR2 FQNNGV. The V and J ends lost 5 bases and 0 bases, in that order; junction bases with no gene match: 8. This CDR3 region has 16 residues. Study observations and caveats: VDJdb-based annotation leaned toward anti-spike CD8 responses and missed private and CD4 specificities.

Regarding this clonotype: Its cognate antigen is unknown.

This TCR was sampled from an adult who was a healthcare worker with PCR-confirmed SARS-CoV-2 infection or an uninfected control (not recorded which). The source material was whole blood. The chain links TRBV11-2 to TRBJ2-7; 9 bases map to TRBD2. The CDR3 DNA is TGTGCCAGCAGCCGAGGGGCGGGAGGGAGCTCCTACGAGCAGTACTTC. Protein sequence: CASSRGAGGSSYEQYF.